This T cell receptor beta chain was observed in a study of OX40 agonist ivuxolimab in advanced cancers. Turning to the overall study: Ivuxolimab, which targeted the costimulatory receptor OX40 (CD134), was an agonistic, fully human IgG2 monoclonal antibody. Intravenous ivuxolimab was administered to patients every 2 weeks at six dose levels: 0.01, 0.1, 0.3, 1.5, 3 and 10 mg/kg. Among the approximately 50 dose-escalation patients, around 19 had hepatocellular carcinoma, 15 or so melanoma, 9 renal cell carcinoma and 9 head and neck cancer. In the dose-escalation cohort, 65% to 90% of patients were male, and the mean age was approximately 55 years, with a range of about 23 to 85. Prior anti-PD-1, anti-PD-L1 or anti-CTLA-4 therapy was permitted, and 30% to 50% of dose-escalation patients had received checkpoint inhibitors. Partial responses occurred in three dose-escalation patients, of whom one had hepatocellular carcinoma and two had cutaneous melanoma. Peripheral TCRbeta sequencing was intended to test whether TCR sequence diversity was altered and clonal T-cell expansion was caused by ivuxolimab. The paper describes the monotherapy dose-escalation part (N of about 55 patients) of the phase I trial of ivuxolimab. Paper-wide results and their limitations: Antigen specificity was not determined for the clonally expanded peripheral T cells. Low levels of normalized T-cell clonal expansion were also seen in some patients who did not respond. After ivuxolimab, CD8+ T cells had more expanded clones than CD4+ T cells on average. At doses of 0.1 to 3.0 mg/kg, clonal expansion of both CD4+ and CD8+ T cells in blood was seen between baseline and week 6. In the 0.1-3.0 mg/kg groups, partial responders were among the patients with the lowest normalized peripheral clonal expansion, particularly in CD8+ T cells.

Genomic DNA was extracted from sorted cells for sequencing of the TCRbeta CDR3 region. TCRbeta CDR3 regions were sequenced using the immunoSEQ Assay. The immuneACCESS repertoire file appears here via TCRdb, limited to in-frame rearrangements. These files lack a portion of the clones; in checked studies, under half of the deficit traces to unresolved V genes, and the cause of the others is not known. The table for this sample lists about 65,000 clones; roughly nine tenths of them were counted only once. The ten largest account for around 2% of the sample. Counted from cysteine to phenylalanine, this CDR3 has 14 amino acids. Solely the CDR3 DNA is kept, with 42 bases framed from the first base. Per the germline V gene (reference sequence), LNHNV is the CDR1 and YYDKDF is the CDR2. Trimming takes 0 bases from V and 0 bases from J, and the germline ends sit 6 bases apart. Concerning this clone: The antigen this receptor binds is unknown. No base-level quality is on record; no much larger clone is a single base apart.

The trial excluded patients who had a history of autoimmune disease or who were on systemic immunosuppression. Peripheral blood for TCR sequencing was collected from all dose cohorts at baseline, on cycle 4 day 1, and on cycle 7 day 1. Samples were obtained from an open-label, multicenter, first-in-human phase I dose-escalation trial of ivuxolimab. Adults with locally advanced or metastatic head and neck squamous cell, hepatocellular, melanoma or renal cell carcinoma were enrolled in the trial. Before TCR sequencing, CD4+ and CD8+ T cells were separately sorted from peripheral blood. The source is an adult with an advanced solid tumor such as melanoma, head and neck, liver or kidney cancer. The source was CD4+ or CD8+ T cells sorted from blood, collected in a trial of the OX40 agonist ivuxolimab. The chain links TRBV15 with TRBJ2-7; perhaps TRBD2 is the D gene, with 5 bases matching. The bases read TGTGCCACCAGCAGAGAGGAGGCCTCCTACGAGCAGTACTTC. This sequence encodes CATSREEASYEQYF.